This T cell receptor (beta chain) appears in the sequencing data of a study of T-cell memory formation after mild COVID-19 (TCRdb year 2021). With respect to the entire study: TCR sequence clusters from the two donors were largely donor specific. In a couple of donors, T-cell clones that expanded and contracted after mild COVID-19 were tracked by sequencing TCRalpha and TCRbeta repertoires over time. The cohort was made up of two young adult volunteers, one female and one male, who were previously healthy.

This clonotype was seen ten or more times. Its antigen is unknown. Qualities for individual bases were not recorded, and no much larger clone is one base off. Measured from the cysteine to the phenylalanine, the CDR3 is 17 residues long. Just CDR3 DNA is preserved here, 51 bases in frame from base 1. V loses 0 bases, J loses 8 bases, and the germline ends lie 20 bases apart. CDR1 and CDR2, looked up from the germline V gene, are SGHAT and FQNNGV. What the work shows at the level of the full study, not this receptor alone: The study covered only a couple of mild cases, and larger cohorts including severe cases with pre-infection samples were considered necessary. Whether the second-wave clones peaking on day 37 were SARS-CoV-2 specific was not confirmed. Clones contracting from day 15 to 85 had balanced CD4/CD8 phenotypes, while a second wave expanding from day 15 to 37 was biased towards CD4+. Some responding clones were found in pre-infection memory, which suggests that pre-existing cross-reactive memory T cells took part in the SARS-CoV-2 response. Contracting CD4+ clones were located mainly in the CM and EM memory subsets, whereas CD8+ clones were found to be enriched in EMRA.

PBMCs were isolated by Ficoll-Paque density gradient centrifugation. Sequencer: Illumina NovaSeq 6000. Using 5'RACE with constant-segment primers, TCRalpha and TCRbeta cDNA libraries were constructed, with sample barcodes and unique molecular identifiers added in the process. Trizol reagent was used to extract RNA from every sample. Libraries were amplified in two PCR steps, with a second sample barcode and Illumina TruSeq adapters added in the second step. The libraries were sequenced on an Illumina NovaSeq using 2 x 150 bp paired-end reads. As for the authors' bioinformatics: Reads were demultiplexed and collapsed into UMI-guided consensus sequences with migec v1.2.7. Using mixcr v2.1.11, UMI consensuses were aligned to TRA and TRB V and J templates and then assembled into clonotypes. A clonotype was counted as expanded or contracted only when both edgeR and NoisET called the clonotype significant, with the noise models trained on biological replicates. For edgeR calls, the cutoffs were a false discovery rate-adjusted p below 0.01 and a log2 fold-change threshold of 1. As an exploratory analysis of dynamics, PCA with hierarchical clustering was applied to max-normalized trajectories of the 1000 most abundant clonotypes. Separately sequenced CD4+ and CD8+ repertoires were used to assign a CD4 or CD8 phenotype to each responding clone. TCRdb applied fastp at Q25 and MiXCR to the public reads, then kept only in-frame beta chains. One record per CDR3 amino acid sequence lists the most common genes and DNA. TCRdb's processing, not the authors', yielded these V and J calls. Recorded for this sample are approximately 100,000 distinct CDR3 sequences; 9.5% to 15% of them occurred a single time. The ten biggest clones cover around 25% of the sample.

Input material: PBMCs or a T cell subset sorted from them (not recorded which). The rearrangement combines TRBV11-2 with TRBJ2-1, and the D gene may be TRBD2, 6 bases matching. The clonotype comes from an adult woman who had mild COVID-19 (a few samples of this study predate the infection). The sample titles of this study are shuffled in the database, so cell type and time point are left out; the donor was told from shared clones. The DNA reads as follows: TGTGCCAGCAGCTTAGATCGGTGGGGGAGGCAGCGGGATGAGCAGTTCTTC. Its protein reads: CASSLDRWGRQRDEQFF.